These 2 T cell receptor beta chains were all obtained from the same sample, sequenced in a study of breast tumors, draining lymph nodes, adjacent tissues. The lymph nodes were axillary draining lymph nodes from breast cancer patients. TCRdb redid the calling of the multiplex PCR reads with MiXCR, one entry per CDR3 protein. The sample yields around 130,000 distinct CDR3 sequences, approximately 20% seen once. The sequenced material came from axillary lymph node tissue. Source of these receptors: a female donor with breast cancer. Some clones in this sample may be carry-over from other donors' samples.

The chain combines TRBV3-1 with TRBJ2-2, with D possibly matching TRBD2 (6 bases). The CDR3 contains 13 residues. Trimming pared 4 bases from V and 5 bases from J, leaving 8 bases between. Germline CDR1 reads LGHDT; CDR2 reads YNNKEL (reference sequence). CDR3 sequence: CASSLRGTGELFF. The CDR3 DNA reads as TGTGCCAGCAGCCTTCGGGGGACCGGGGAGCTGTTTTTT.

This clonotype was recorded at least ten times. The chain combines TRBV20-1 with TRBJ2-3; 13 nucleotides match TRBD2. Germline V gives CDR1 DFQATT, CDR2 SNEGSKA (reference sequence). V was clipped by 5 bases and J by 0 bases; unmatched bases: 8. This CDR3 has 17 residues. CDR3 protein: CSARTSGSWGSTDTQYF. In DNA, the CDR3 is TGCAGTGCTCGGACTAGCGGGAGTTGGGGAAGCACAGATACGCAGTATTTT.